The subject of this entry is one T cell receptor (beta chain). This clone's antigen is unknown. No base qualities exist here, and no much larger clone lies one base off it. The cohort comprised more than 550 healthy bone marrow donors. All cohort members were sampled while nominally healthy, although unrecorded immune exposures were likely present. The donor tested CMV seropositive, placing the donor among the 250 to 300 seropositive members of the cohort. Every donor gave a peripheral blood sample, and the peripheral blood mononuclear cells from that sample were used for TCR beta sequencing. The Qiagen DNeasy Blood Extraction Kit was used to extract genomic DNA from the blood cell samples. The data stem from a study of cytomegalovirus exposure and HLA in healthy donors (dated 2017 in TCRdb). Regarding the research as a whole: In an earlier analysis of under 600 of the donors, about 260 Gb of sequence data and some 100 million unique TCR beta sequences from 180 million or so T cells were reported. Around 300 gigabases of sequencing data and tens of millions of unique TCR sequences were included in an early release covering around 650 HLA-typed donors. Of the 350 to 400 genotyped donors, roughly 85% fell in the genetic ancestry cluster associated with self-reported Caucasian donors. The study aimed to test whether signatures of past pathogen exposure could be identified by cataloging public T cell receptors. The study used immunosequencing to profile the T cell repertoires of approximately 630 subjects and linked those repertoires to cytomegalovirus serostatus. Along with the approximately 700-subject first cohort, a separate validation cohort of some 130 different subjects was used. High-throughput TCR immunosequencing, statistical association of individual TCRs with disease status, and machine learning were combined to predict cytomegalovirus infection status. A later analysis re-analyzed previously published TCR beta repertoires from roughly 690 donors and added high-resolution HLA genotyping to study TCR occurrence patterns. Rather than drawing on any new phenotypic data, the later analysis identified candidate immune exposures from TCR beta sequences and the way those sequences occurred across donors. To decide whether each TCR beta V gene segment behaved as functional or pseudogenic, an earlier analysis of some 600 of the donors relied on high-throughput TCR beta sequencing. Donor age, sex, ethnicity and CMV serostatus were compiled together with the repertoire data. A later genetic analysis used genome-wide SNP genotypes for about 65% of the 666 donors, treating that subset as a discovery cohort. All discovery cohort repertoires had been generated on a single sequencing platform. HLA typing covered class I and class II loci at four-digit resolution. Typing coverage varied by locus: roughly 620-630 donors for A, B, C, DRB1 and DQB1; roughly 560 for DQA1; about 600 for DPA1; under 490 for DPB1. Four to six DR-DQ haplotypes were handled as single units for association and clustering, since linkage in the cohort was strong. Among roughly 400 genotyped donors of the cohort, an average of approximately 240,000 unique TCR beta nucleotide sequences was sequenced per donor, of which about 18% were non-productive.

The library relied on the immunoSEQ multiplex PCR assay. The multiplex PCR relied on a mix of 60 forward primers for TCR Vbeta segments and 13 reverse primers for TCR Jbeta segments. The CDR3 region of rearranged TCR beta genes was amplified from genomic DNA by a multiplex PCR assay. The amplified TCR beta libraries were sequenced on the Illumina HiSeq System as 87-base-pair reads. The authors' analysis ran thus. In a later analysis, 70 million to 95 million unique TCR beta chains were counted across the approximately 640 repertoires, and roughly 11 million of these chains were shared by at least two donors. Raw reads were error-corrected and collapsed into unique sequences with a nearest-neighbor algorithm that merged closely related sequences to remove PCR and sequencing errors. V, D and J gene segments were assigned by aligning CDR3 sequences to IMGT reference sequences. For a sequence to be retained, at least a six-nucleotide match to both a V gene segment and a J gene segment was required. A rearrangement was called productive if the CDR3 had no stop codons and remained in frame with V and J, and every other rearrangement was called non-productive. Following IMGT convention, CDR3 was defined as the stretch from the second conserved V-encoded cysteine up to the conserved J-encoded phenylalanine. The earlier analysis of 500 to 750 of the donors excluded any sequence lacking an unambiguous match to a single V gene segment. An earlier analysis of fewer than 650 of the donors classified V segments as functional when productive rearrangements were above 56.7% and as segregating when the standard deviation between donors was above 5%. To diagnose cytomegalovirus status from the catalog of TCR beta chain sequences, a statistical classification framework was built. In a later analysis, V and J genes were assigned by comparing TCR nucleotide sequences against IMGT/GENE-DB human TR gene sequences. A later analysis assigned CDR3 sequences and most-parsimonious VDJ recombination scenarios with the TCRdist pipeline. In a later analysis, every TCR beta chain was defined by the combination of its CDR3 amino acid sequence and its V-gene family, and reads without a unique V-gene family were dropped. In a later analysis, approximately 590 highly shared, low-generation-probability nucleotide sequences were removed to address suspected cross-contamination and a sequencing artifact. In a later analysis, a clonal expansion index for each public chain was calculated from normalized within-repertoire ranks of inferred template counts. In a later analysis, generation probabilities were computed using a VDJ recombination model fitted to out-of-frame rearrangements, and the results were checked against IGoR. Hypergeometric tests were used in a later analysis to score TCR-TCR, TCR-HLA and TCR-CMV co-occurrence, with a repertoire-size bias correction applied to the TCR pairs. In a later analysis, false discovery rates were estimated by permuting HLA or CMV assignments 20 times. In a later analysis, co-occurring TCRs were grouped with DBSCAN, and TCRdist sequence similarity was added when clustering was performed within HLA-allele-positive subsets. For co-occurrence clustering, repertoires with fewer than 30,000 or more than 120,000 public chains were excluded, along with five repertoires with anomalous nucleotide sharing. Not all clones reach the TCRdb copy of this immuneACCESS table, which keeps in-frame sequences only. Checked studies attribute under half of the gap to unresolved V genes and leave the rest unexplained. That table supplies the V and J calls and clone size; D and trimming were determined from the DNA. This sample has 200,000 to 300,000 clones in its table, and about 81% of those were observed once. In total, the top ten clones hold 5.4% of the sample.

What the authors observed across the whole study: The study listed 164 TCR beta chains as associated with cytomegalovirus. Compared with the approximately 600-donor mean, donors in an Asian-associated ancestry cluster had fewer N-insertions in productive TCRs, according to a later genetic analysis. A later genetic analysis associated a missense DCLRE1C variant with V-gene and J-gene trimming of TCR beta chains, and an independent cohort replicated the association. Strong co-occurrence of HLA alleles, especially DR and DQ, made assigning TCR associations to individual alleles difficult. The classifier was reported to diagnose cytomegalovirus status with high specificity and sensitivity in both the original cohort and the validation cohort. Roughly uniform sequencing depth across donors was assumed in presence/absence analyses, although this assumption may not hold. Some IMGT-functional V segments, including TRBV6-2 and TRBV6-3, could not be distinguished by the 87-base-pair reads and were therefore excluded. The authors suggested that the approach could potentially be extended to other disease states and immunological phenotypes. Compared with equally common non-associated chains, HLA-associated TCR beta chains in a later analysis were more clonally expanded and had lower generation probabilities. A further reported finding was that TCR beta sequences accurately predicted the HLA-A and HLA-B alleles for most subjects in the first cohort. In vitro tests confirmed that a few of the cytomegalovirus-associated TCR beta chains recognize cytomegalovirus antigens. According to a later analysis, parvovirus B19, influenza, CMV and Epstein-Barr virus appeared linked to several top co-occurrence clusters. Correlated functional status among segregating V segments might reflect linkage disequilibrium, but an unknown experimental factor could not be ruled out. Specific HLA alleles were associated with more than 15,000 TCR beta sequences at a false discovery rate of 0.05 in a later analysis. In an earlier analysis of some 640 of the donors, most TCR beta V segments were observed in productive rearrangements about 87% or about 30% of the time, broadly matching IMGT annotations. Immune exposure information for the cohort was limited to CMV serostatus. Because counts were too low, some 16 rarely observed V segments, including chromosome 9 orphons, were excluded from the earlier analysis of fewer than 650 of the donors. The cohort was sequenced for TCR beta chains only, and without alpha or paired-chain data the features that could be detected were limited. Most TCR sequences were observed very rarely across donors, whereas some public TCRs were present in many individuals. Because some donors lacked HLA typing at each locus, the association tests relied only on the typed subset. According to a later analysis, TCR association rates differed among HLA loci, with DRB1 alleles showing the most associated TCRs and HLA-C alleles showing the fewest. In a later analysis, most CMV-associated TCR beta chains were found to appear HLA-restricted, with HLA associations seemingly driven largely by CMV exposure. A cluster of highly shared sequence variants was judged likely to represent a technical artifact of the sequencing pipeline.

The CDR3 runs 15 residues from the cysteine to the phenylalanine. Of all the DNA, just the CDR3 is kept, 45 bases in frame from base 1. Based on the germline V gene (reference sequence), the CDR1 and CDR2 sequences are SSHAT and FNYEAQ. The V end gives up 5 bases and the J end 5 bases, leaving 10 bases in the junction not matched to a gene. The receptor comes from a woman aged 40 to 50 in good health and CMV-seropositive. What was sequenced was PBMCs. Recombination joined TRBV7-7 with TRBJ2-7; the central 9 bases match TRBD1. The DNA is TGTGCCAGCAGCCGGATCGGGACAGGGTCCCACGAGCAGTACTTC. It is translated as CASSRIGTGSHEQYF.